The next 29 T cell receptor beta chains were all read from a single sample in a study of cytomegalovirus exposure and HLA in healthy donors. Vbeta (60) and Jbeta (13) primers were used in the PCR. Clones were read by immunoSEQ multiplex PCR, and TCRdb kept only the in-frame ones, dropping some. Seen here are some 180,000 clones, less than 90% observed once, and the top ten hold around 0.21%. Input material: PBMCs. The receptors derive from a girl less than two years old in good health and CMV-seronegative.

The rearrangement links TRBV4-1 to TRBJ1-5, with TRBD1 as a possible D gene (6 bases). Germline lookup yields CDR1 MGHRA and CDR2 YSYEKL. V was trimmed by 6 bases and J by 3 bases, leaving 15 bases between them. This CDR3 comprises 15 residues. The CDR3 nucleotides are TGCGCCAGCAGACAGGGCCCAGGGCTCAATCAGCCCCAGCATTTT. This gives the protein CASRQGPGLNQPQHF.

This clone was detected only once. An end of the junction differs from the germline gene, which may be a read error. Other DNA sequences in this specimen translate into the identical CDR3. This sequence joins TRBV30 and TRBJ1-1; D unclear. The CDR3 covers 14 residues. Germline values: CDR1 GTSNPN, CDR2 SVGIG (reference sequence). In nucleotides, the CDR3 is TGTGCCTCTCTACACCGCATAGCGAACACCGAAGCTTTCTTT. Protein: CASLHRIANTEAFF.

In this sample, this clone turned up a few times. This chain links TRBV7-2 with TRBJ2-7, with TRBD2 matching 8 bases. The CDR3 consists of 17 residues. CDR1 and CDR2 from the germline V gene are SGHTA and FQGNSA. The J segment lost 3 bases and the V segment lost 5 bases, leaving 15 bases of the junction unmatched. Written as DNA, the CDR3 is TGTGCCAGCAGCCAGGGGATGGGCTTAGCGGGAAACTACGAGCAGTACTTC. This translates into CASSQGMGLAGNYEQYF.

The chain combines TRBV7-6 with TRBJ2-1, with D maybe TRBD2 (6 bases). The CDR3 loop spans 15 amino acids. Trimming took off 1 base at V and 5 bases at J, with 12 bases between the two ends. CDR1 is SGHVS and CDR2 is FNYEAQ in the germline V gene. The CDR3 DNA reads TGTGCCAGCAGCTTAGGAGGGCGGGGAGACAATGAGCAGTTCTTC. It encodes CASSLGGRGDNEQFF.

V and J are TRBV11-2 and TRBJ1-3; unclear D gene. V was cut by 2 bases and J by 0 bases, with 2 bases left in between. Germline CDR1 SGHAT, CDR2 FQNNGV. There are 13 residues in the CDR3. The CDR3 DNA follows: TGTGCCAGCAGCTTACACTCTGGAAACACCATATATTTT. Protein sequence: CASSLHSGNTIYF.

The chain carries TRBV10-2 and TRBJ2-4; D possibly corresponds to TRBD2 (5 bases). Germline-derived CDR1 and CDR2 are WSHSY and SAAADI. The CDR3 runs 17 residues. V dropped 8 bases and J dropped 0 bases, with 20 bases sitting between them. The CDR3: CASFPESGALAKNIQYF. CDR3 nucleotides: TGCGCCAGCTTCCCCGAAAGCGGAGCCCTAGCCAAAAACATTCAGTACTTC.

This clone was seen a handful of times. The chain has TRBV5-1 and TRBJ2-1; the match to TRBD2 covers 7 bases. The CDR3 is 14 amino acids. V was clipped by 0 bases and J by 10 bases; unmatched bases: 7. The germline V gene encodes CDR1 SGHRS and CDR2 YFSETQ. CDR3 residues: CASSLESGGGEQFF. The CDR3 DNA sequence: TGCGCCAGCAGCTTGGAGTCCGGGGGAGGGGAGCAGTTCTTC.

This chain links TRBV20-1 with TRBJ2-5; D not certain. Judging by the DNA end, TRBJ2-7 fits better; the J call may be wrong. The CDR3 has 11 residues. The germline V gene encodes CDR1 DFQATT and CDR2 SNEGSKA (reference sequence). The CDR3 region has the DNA TGCAGTGCTAGTATATCCTACGAGCAGTACTTC. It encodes CSASISYEQYF.

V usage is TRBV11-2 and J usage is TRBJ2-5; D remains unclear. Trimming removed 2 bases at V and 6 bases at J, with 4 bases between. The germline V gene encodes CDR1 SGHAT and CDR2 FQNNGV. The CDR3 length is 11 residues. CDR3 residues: CASSLTKTQYF. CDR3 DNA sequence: TGTGCCAGCAGCTTAACTAAGACCCAGTACTTC.

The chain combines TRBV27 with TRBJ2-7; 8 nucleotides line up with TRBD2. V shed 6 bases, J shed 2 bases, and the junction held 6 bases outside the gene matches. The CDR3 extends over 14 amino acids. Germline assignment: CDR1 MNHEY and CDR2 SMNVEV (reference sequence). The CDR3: CASSSAGAPYEQYF. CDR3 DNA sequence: TGTGCCAGCAGCTCAGCGGGGGCCCCCTACGAGCAGTACTTC.

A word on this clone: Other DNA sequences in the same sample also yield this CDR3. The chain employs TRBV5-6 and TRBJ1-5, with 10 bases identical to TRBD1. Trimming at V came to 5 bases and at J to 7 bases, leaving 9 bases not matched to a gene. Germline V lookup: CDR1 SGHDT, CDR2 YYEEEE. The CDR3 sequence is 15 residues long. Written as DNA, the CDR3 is TGTGCCAGCAGTATCGGGACAGGGGTGTACCAGCCCCAGCATTTT. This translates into CASSIGTGVYQPQHF.

CDR3 DNA sequence: TGTGCCAGCAGCCCCGCGGGTGGCAATCAGCCCCAGCATTTT. Its protein product is CASSPAGGNQPQHF. The chain employs TRBV25-1 and TRBJ1-5, with D uncertain. Germline V gene lookup returns CDR1 MGHDK and CDR2 SYGVNS. The CDR3 has 14 amino acids. The germline V and J ends were trimmed by 6 bases and 2 bases, with 11 bases remaining between them.

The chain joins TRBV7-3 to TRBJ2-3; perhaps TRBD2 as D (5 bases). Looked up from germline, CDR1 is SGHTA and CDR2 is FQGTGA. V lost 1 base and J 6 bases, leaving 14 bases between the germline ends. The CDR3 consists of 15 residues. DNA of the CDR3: TGTGCCAGCAGCTTAAACCTAGCCCTCGGGGATACGCAGTATTTT. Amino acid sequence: CASSLNLALGDTQYF.

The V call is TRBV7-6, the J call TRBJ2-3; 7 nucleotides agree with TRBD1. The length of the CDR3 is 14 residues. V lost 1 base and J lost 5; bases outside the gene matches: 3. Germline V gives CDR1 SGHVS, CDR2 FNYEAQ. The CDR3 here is CASSLGQGRDTQYF. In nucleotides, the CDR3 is TGTGCCAGCAGCTTAGGACAGGGAAGAGATACGCAGTATTTT.

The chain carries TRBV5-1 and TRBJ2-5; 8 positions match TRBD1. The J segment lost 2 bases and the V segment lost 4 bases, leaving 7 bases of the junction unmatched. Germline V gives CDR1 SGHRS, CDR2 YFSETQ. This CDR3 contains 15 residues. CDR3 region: CASSLLRTGQETQYF. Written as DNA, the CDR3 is TGCGCCAGCAGCCTTTTGCGGACAGGGCAAGAGACCCAGTACTTC.

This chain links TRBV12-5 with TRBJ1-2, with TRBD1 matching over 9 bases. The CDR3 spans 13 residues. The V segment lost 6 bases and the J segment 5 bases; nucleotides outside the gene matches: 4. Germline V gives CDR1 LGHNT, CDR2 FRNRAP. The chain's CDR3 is CASGLGQGYGYTF. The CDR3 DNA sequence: TGTGCTAGTGGACTGGGACAGGGATATGGCTACACCTTC. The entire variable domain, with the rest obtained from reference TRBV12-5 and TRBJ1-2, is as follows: DARVTQTPRHKVTEMGQEVTMRCQPILGHNTVFWYRQTMMQGLELLAYFRNRAPLDDSGMPKDRFSAEMPDATLATLKIQPSEPRDSAVYFCASGLGQGYGYTFGSGTRLTVV.

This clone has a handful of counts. The DNA for the CDR3 is TGTGCCAGCGGGGCCTTCTCTGGAAACACCATATATTTT. This encodes CASGAFSGNTIYF. This rearrangement joins TRBV6-5 to TRBJ1-3; tentatively, D is TRBD1 (5 bases). This CDR3 contains 13 residues. From germline, CDR1 is MNHEY and CDR2 SVGAGI. V was clipped by 8 bases and J by 0 bases, with 8 bases between them.

Here the CDR3 reads CATSRDRESETQYF. In nucleotides, the CDR3 is TGTGCCACCAGCAGGGACAGGGAATCGGAGACCCAGTACTTC. The genes are TRBV15 and TRBJ2-5, with 8 bases that match TRBD1. Per germline, CDR1 LNHNV and CDR2 YYDKDF (reference sequence). The CDR3 has 14 residues. Trimming at V came to 3 bases and at J to 5 bases, leaving 5 bases not matched to a gene.

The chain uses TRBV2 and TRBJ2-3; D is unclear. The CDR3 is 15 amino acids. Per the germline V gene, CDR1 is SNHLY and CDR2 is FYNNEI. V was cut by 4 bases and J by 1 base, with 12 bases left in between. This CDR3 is CASSGLVVRTDTQYF. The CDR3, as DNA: TGTGCCAGCAGTGGTCTAGTCGTTCGCACAGATACGCAGTATTTT.

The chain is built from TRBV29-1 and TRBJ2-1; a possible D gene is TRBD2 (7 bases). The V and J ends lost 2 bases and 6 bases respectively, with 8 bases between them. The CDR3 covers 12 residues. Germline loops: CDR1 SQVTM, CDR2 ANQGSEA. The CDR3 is CSVERGGNEQFF. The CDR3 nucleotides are TGCAGCGTTGAAAGGGGGGGCAATGAGCAGTTCTTC.

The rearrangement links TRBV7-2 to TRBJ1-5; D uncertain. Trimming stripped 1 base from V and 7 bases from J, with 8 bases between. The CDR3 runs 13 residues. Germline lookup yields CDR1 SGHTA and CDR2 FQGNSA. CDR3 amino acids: CASSLDVRQPQHF. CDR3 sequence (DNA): TGTGCCAGCAGCTTAGACGTGCGGCAGCCCCAGCATTTT.

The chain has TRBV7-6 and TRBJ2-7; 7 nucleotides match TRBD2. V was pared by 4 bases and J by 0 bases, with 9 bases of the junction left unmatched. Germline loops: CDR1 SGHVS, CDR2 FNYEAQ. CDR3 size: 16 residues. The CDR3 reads CASSWGGGDVSYEQYF. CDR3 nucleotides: TGTGCCAGCAGCTGGGGGGGTGGGGACGTCTCCTACGAGCAGTACTTC.

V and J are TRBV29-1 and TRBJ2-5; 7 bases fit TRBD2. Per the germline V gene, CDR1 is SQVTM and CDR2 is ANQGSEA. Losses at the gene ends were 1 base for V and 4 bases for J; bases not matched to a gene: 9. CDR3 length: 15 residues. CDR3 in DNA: TGCAGCGTTGAAGGGGATCAGCGGGGTTCAGAGACCCAGTACTTC. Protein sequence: CSVEGDQRGSETQYF.

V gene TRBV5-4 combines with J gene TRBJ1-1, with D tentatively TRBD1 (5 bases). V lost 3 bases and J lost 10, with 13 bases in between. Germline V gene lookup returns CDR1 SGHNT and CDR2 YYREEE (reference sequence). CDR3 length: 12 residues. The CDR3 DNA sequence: TGTGCCAGCAGCTCGCAGGGTGTTGGAGCTTTCTTT. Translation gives CASSSQGVGAFF.

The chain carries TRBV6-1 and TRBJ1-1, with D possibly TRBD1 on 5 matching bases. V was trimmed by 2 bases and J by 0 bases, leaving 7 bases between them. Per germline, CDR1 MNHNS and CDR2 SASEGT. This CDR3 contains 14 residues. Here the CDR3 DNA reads TGTGCCAGCAGTGAACAGGGATTGAACACTGAAGCTTTCTTT. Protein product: CASSEQGLNTEAFF.

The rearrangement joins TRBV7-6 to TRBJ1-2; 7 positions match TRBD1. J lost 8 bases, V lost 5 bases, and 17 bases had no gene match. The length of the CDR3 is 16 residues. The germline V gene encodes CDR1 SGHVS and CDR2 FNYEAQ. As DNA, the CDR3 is TGTGCCAGCAGCATACTGACAGGGTCCGACCATAGGGGCTACACCTTC. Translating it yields CASSILTGSDHRGYTF.

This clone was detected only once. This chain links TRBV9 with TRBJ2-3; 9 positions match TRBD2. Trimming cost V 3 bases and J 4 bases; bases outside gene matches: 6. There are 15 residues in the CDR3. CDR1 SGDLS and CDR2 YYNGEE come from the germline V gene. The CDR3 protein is CASSAGTSNADTQYF. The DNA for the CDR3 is TGTGCCAGCAGCGCCGGGACTAGCAATGCAGATACGCAGTATTTT.

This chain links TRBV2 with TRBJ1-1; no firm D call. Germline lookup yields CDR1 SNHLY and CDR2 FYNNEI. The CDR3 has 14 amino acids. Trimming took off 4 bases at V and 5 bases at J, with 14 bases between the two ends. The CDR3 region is CASSVRGRETEAFF. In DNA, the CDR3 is TGTGCCAGCAGTGTAAGAGGGCGGGAGACTGAAGCTTTCTTT.

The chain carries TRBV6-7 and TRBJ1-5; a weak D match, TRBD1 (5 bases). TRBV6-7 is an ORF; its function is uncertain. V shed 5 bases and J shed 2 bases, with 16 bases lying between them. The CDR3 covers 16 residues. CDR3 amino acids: CASSTSNRRCNQPQHF. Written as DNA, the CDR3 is TGTGCCAGCAGTACCTCCAACAGGCGATGCAATCAGCCCCAGCATTTT.